This T cell receptor (beta chain) was profiled in a study of shared clonotypes between healthy human individuals. Study-wide context: Per donor, three plates held CD4 naive cells, three held CD4 memory, two held CD8 naive and one held CD8 memory. Study-level points and caveats: The study sampled only blood, and tissue repertoires likely differ.

This clone has a single count. Its antigen is undetermined. Profiling relied on immunoSEQ multiplex PCR, and the TCRdb table lists in-frame clones only, not all of them. Of roughly 2 million clones in the sample, 85% to 95% are singletons; the top ten hold 0.1% to 0.15%. Trimming took 3 bases from V and 6 from J; bases not matched to a gene: 13. This CDR3 has 17 amino acids. Germline V CDR1 and CDR2: KGHSH, LQKENI. Sequenced: naive CD4+ T cells sorted from blood. Subset of the sample: CD45RA+ positively selected. The TCR originated in a man aged 18 to 29 in good health. This chain connects TRBV18 to TRBJ2-3, with 9 nucleotides matching TRBD2. CDR3 loop: CASSPIGLAGGPDTQYF. Here the CDR3 DNA reads TGTGCCAGCTCACCGATTGGTTTGGCGGGGGGGCCTGATACGCAGTATTTT.